This T cell receptor (beta chain) emerged from a study of T cells in Graves' hyperthyroidism and ophthalmopathy. In the study overall: Prior to any treatment, at the point of initial diagnosis, peripheral blood was collected. Findings and caveats of the study: A 13 V-J model separated ophthalmopathy from stable hyperthyroidism. The majority of expanded thyroid clonotypes above 0.001 also appeared in blood.

Isolation of PBMCs was performed on roughly 9 ml fresh peripheral blood. Amplified TCR beta CDR3 regions came from RNA transcripts. HTBI primers drove first-round RT-PCR of the TCR CDR3. TCRdb re-called the multiplex PCR reads through MiXCR, storing one row per CDR3 protein. The data show around 610,000 distinct CDR3 sequences, 14% to 15% seen once. The CDR3 is 12 amino acids. Looked up from germline, CDR1 is MDHEN and CDR2 is SYDVKM. The germline V and J ends were trimmed by 2 bases and 7 bases, with 5 bases remaining between them. This clonotype has at least ten counts. Antigen specificity is unknown.

The sequenced material came from blood. This sequence joins TRBV28 and TRBJ2-2, with no clear D. The sequence was obtained from a woman in her 40s with Graves' ophthalmopathy. The CDR3 loop reads CASSLNFGELFF. In nucleotides, the CDR3 is TGTGCCAGCAGTTTAAATTTCGGGGAGCTGTTTTTT.